The clone carrying this TCR beta chain appeared a single time. Its target is unknown. This CDR3 is built from 12 residues. Germline V gene data show CDR1 as MDHEN and CDR2 as SYDVKM. V was pared by 7 bases and J by 3 bases, with 7 bases between. This entry is derived from a study of spatial heterogeneity in lung cancer. Study-level information: Detection consistently captured more beta-chain sequences than alpha-chain sequences. Within raw reads, each unique TCR and UMI combination appeared on average more than ten times.

Time point reported: sample taken at primary tumor resection. The input material, whole RNA from tumor, nontumor lung or frozen PBMC, was sequenced unsorted. Individual TCR cDNA molecules each bore their own unique molecular identifier. TCRdb reanalysed the 5' RACE reads using MiXCR and keeps one entry per CDR3 protein. Here the sample spans more than 20,000 distinct CDR3 sequences, about 4.9% being singletons. Study-wide points: Ubiquitous expanded tumor TCRs were seen in blood more at resection than at follow-up.

The sample in question was PBMCs, obtained at surgery. The chain combines TRBV28 with TRBJ1-5; D gene unclear. The TCR was taken from a male donor with early-stage non-small cell lung cancer. The CDR3: CASNVANQPQHF. The CDR3 DNA follows: TGTGCCAGCAATGTGGCCAATCAGCCCCAGCATTTT.